The rows below give T cell receptor beta chains drawn from one sample of a study of metastatic and nonmetastatic thyroid tumors. TCRdb ran MiXCR on the PCR reads. The sample has tens of thousands of clones, 20% seen once. Sequenced material: blood. The receptors stem from a female donor with papillary thyroid cancer or a benign thyroid nodule (not recorded which). Some clones in this sample may be carry-over from other donors' samples. Each CDR3 is given with its conserved first and last residue. Fields, in order: CDR3 DNA, CDR3 protein, CDR3 length, clone size, J gene, D gene, V gene. The D gene is left open where the match is weak. A row's size may be missing; if present it is once, few, many or a size class.

TGCGCCAGCAGCTCCGGATACACTGAAGCTTTCTTT,CASSSGYTEAFF,12,NA,TRBJ1-1,NA,TRBV5-1
TGTGCCAGCAGCCCCGGGACAGGGGCCGCCTACGAGCAGTACTTC,CASSPGTGAAYEQYF,15,NA,TRBJ2-7,TRBD1,TRBV5-6
TGTGCCAGCAGTCCCACCTCGACTAGCGGAACCTACAATGAGCAGTTCTTC,CASSPTSTSGTYNEQFF,17,many,TRBJ2-1,TRBD2,TRBV27
TGCGCCAGCAGCCAAGGGGGGTGGGAGACCTACGAGCAGTACTTC,CASSQGGWETYEQYF,15,NA,TRBJ2-7,NA,TRBV4-1
TGCAGTGCTAGAGGGTTCGGCAACACCGGGGAGCTGTTTTTT,CSARGFGNTGELFF,14,NA,TRBJ2-2,NA,TRBV20-1
TGTGCCAGCAGCTTAAGGGGCGTGTCGGACCATGAGTATTTT,CASSLRGVSDHEYF,14,NA,TRBJ2-3,NA,TRBV7-9
TGTGCCAGCAGTGTTACAGGGGATATGAACACTGAAGCTTTCTTT,CASSVTGDMNTEAFF,15,few,TRBJ1-1,TRBD1,TRBV6-1
TGTGCCAGCAGTTCACCGGGACTAGCGGGAGACTACGAGCAGTACTTC,CASSSPGLAGDYEQYF,16,NA,TRBJ2-7,TRBD2,TRBV2
TGTGCCAGCAGTTTATCCCTCGGGGTCCATGGTCAGTTCTTC,CASSLSLGVHGQFF,14,NA,TRBJ2-1,NA,TRBV28
TGTGCCAGCAGCCCTGGACGTGGGTTGGACTATGGCTACACCTTC,CASSPGRGLDYGYTF,15,NA,TRBJ1-2,NA,TRBV3-1
TGTGCCAGTAGTATAGATGGCTCGGGACAGGGGAAACGTGAAAAACTGTTTTTT,CASSIDGSGQGKREKLFF,18,NA,TRBJ1-4,TRBD1,TRBV19
TGTGCCACCAGTGTTGGGACAGGAGAGCAGTACTTC,CATSVGTGEQYF,12,few,TRBJ2-7,TRBD1,TRBV24-1
TGTGCCAGCAGCTCCTCCGGGGGAGAGACCCAGTACTTC,CASSSSGGETQYF,13,many,TRBJ2-5,NA,TRBV7-9
TGTGCCAGCAGCTCTCACAGGGGGGGCGGTGAAAAACTGTTTTTT,CASSSHRGGGEKLFF,15,NA,TRBJ1-4,TRBD1,TRBV7-8
TGTGCCAGCAGTGAATGGGGGGCTCTGCGGGGCTACACCTTC,CASSEWGALRGYTF,14,NA,TRBJ1-2,NA,TRBV6-1
TGTGCCAGTACTATACAGGGTATCCATGGCTACACCTTC,CASTIQGIHGYTF,13,NA,TRBJ1-2,NA,TRBV19
TGTGCCAGCAGCTTACCACAGAGTAGCTATGGCTACACCTTC,CASSLPQSSYGYTF,14,NA,TRBJ1-2,NA,TRBV11-2
TGTGCCAGCAGCGAACAGGGTTCGCCGTCCTACGAGCAGTACTTC,CASSEQGSPSYEQYF,15,few,TRBJ2-7,NA,TRBV2
TGTGCCAGTAGTATTTACGCAGGGGGGACCTACGAGCAGTACTTC,CASSIYAGGTYEQYF,15,many,TRBJ2-7,NA,TRBV19
TGTGCCATCAGGGGCGACGGGACCGACTATAATGAGCAGTTCTTC,CAIRGDGTDYNEQFF,15,NA,TRBJ2-1,NA,TRBV10-3
TGCGCCAGCAGCCGCACGACGGAGAGCTCCTACGAGCAGTACTTC,CASSRTTESSYEQYF,15,NA,TRBJ2-7,NA,TRBV4-1
TGCAGTGCTAGAGCGGGAGGGCCGCGGGAGACCCAGTACTTC,CSARAGGPRETQYF,14,NA,TRBJ2-5,TRBD2,TRBV20-1
TGTGCCAGCAGCCAAGTGAAACAGGGGAGGGGGGTTCGGGAGGCCCAGTACTTC,CASSQVKQGRGVREAQYF,18,many,TRBJ2-5,NA,TRBV3-1
TGTGCCAGCTCACCGGGACAGGGTCTGGAGCAGTACTTC,CASSPGQGLEQYF,13,many,TRBJ2-7,TRBD1,TRBV18
TGTGCCAGTAGTCCCAGGGGAAGCTCCTACGAGCAGTACTTC,CASSPRGSSYEQYF,14,many,TRBJ2-7,NA,TRBV19
TGTGCCAGCAGCTTAGGGCAGGGTTTGAACACTGAAGCTTTCTTT,CASSLGQGLNTEAFF,15,NA,TRBJ1-1,NA,TRBV7-6
TGTGCCAGCAGCTTAGGGCTAGCGGGAGGGGCCGGGGAGCTGTTTTTT,CASSLGLAGGAGELFF,16,once,TRBJ2-2,TRBD2,TRBV7-2
TGTGCCAGCAGCCAAGAGGACAAATATAATTCACCCCTCCACTTT,CASSQEDKYNSPLHF,15,NA,TRBJ1-6,NA,TRBV14
TGTGCCAGCAGTGAAGCGGTTCGGATTTTAGATTCACCCCTCCACTTT,CASSEAVRILDSPLHF,16,NA,TRBJ1-6,NA,TRBV6-1
TGCAGTGCGCTGGACAGGGGACGCGACTATGGCTACACCTTC,CSALDRGRDYGYTF,14,NA,TRBJ1-2,TRBD1,TRBV20-1
TGTGCCAGTAGTATAACGAGACAGGGGGCGAATGAGCAGTTCTTC,CASSITRQGANEQFF,15,many,TRBJ2-1,TRBD1,TRBV19